This entry features one T cell receptor beta chain sequence. This entry comes from a study of blood T cell repertoires in COVID-19. Study information: Sources were T cells, B-cell-depleted T cells, or PBMCs; the material itself was cDNA or gDNA.

Residents of 24 US areas, aged roughly 18 to 90 years, made up the participants. Participants' reported clinical history set cohort assignment. This CDR3 region has 13 residues. Per the germline V gene, CDR1 is LNHNV and CDR2 is YYDKDF (reference sequence). The V end was cut by 3 bases, the J end by 10 bases, with 13 bases between. Libraries were prepared by immunoSEQ multiplex PCR; TCRdb keeps only in-frame clonotypes and omits some of them. Of some 170,000 clones listed, more than 75% are singletons. The clonotype was recovered from a woman aged 45-59 years who had recovered from COVID-19. Sequencing was done on a sample of PBMCs or T cells enriched from blood (not recorded which). The chain employs TRBV15 and TRBJ1-5; D is perhaps TRBD1 (6 bases). The CDR3 DNA sequence: TGTGCCACCAGCAGGGACCGACAGGATCCCCAGCATTTT. Its protein is CATSRDRQDPQHF.